The source of this T cell receptor beta chain is a study of cytomegalovirus exposure and HLA in healthy donors. The PCR contained 60 Vbeta and 13 Jbeta primers. Some clones are missing from TCRdb's copy, which holds only in-frame ones; the method was immunoSEQ multiplex PCR. The repertoire includes 150,000 to 160,000 clones, around 80% of them detected once, and around 4.1% sits in the top ten. Germline loops: CDR1 SQVTM, CDR2 ANQGSEA. CDR3 length: 15 residues. Trimming at V came to 5 bases and at J to 4 bases, leaving 10 bases not matched to a gene. Concerning this clone: Its antigen remains unidentified.

Overall study results and limits: Most subjects had HLA-A and HLA-B alleles reportedly predicted accurately by TCR beta sequences. Earlier results showed most TCR beta V segments being productive about 87% or about 30% of the time. Roughly uniform depth of sequencing across donors was assumed in presence/absence analyses. In a later analysis, an Asian-associated ancestry cluster reportedly showed fewer N-insertions than the roughly 730-donor mean.

The chain employs TRBV29-1 and TRBJ2-3; 9 bases are shared with TRBD2. Sequencing was performed on PBMCs. This clonotype was sampled from a woman in her thirties or forties in good health and CMV-seronegative. This CDR3 is CSVTAPSGNPDTQYF. For the CDR3, the DNA is TGCAGCGTTACCGCTCCTAGCGGGAATCCAGATACGCAGTATTTT.